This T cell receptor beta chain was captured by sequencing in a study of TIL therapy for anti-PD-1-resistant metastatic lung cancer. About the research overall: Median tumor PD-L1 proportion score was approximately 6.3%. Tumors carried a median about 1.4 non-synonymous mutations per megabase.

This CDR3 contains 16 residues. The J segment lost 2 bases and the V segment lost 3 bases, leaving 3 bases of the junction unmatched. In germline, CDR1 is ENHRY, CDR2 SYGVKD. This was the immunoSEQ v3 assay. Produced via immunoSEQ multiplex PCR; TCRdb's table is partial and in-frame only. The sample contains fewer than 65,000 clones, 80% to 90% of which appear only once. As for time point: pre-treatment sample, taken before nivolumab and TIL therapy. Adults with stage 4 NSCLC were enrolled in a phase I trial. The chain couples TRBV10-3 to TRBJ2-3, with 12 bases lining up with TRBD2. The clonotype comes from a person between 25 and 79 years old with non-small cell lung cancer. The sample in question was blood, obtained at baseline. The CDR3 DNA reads TGTGCCATCAGTGACCGGACTAGCGGGAACACAGATACGCAGTATTTT. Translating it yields CAISDRTSGNTDTQYF.